This TCR beta chain emerged from a study of Tregs in tolerant kidney transplant recipients. This clone was detected only a few times. This CDR3 comprises 10 residues. Measured with immunoSEQ multiplex PCR; TCRdb has only the in-frame clones, and not every one. This sample has 85,000 to 90,000 clones, with roughly nine tenths found just once. This clonotype originated in a human donor in good health. What was sequenced was CD8+ T cells from blood. The chain joins TRBV21-1 to TRBJ1-5; the table gives TRBD1 as D, unverified against the DNA. TRBV21-1 constitutes a pseudogene. The CDR3 nucleotides read TGTGCCAGCGGCTATCAGCCCCAGCATTTT. This sequence encodes CASGYQPQHF.